Below, 5 T cell receptor beta chains from the same sample are listed, as sequenced in a study of blood T cell repertoires in COVID-19. Libraries were prepared by immunoSEQ multiplex PCR; TCRdb keeps only in-frame clonotypes and omits some of them. The sample consists of about 180,000 clones, about four fifths of them appearing once. The specimen was peripheral blood. The source is a woman in her sixties or seventies with COVID-19, enrolled during active disease.

This clone was detected a few times. The gene calls are TRBV18 and TRBJ1-1; D gene uncertain. This CDR3 is 13 amino acids long. V lost 3 bases, J lost 6 bases, and 11 bases lay in between. From germline, CDR1 is KGHSH and CDR2 LQKENI. In DNA form, the CDR3 reads TGTGCCAGCTCACCGATGACTTGGGCTGAAGCTTTCTTT. Its translation: CASSPMTWAEAFF.

The chain has TRBV7-9 and TRBJ2-7; D possibly corresponds to TRBD1 (5 bases). Between the trimmed V and J ends, which lost 1 base and 5 bases, there was a span of 12 bases. Germline CDR1 reads SEHNR; CDR2 reads FQNEAQ (reference sequence). The CDR3 sequence is 14 residues long. In DNA form, the CDR3 reads TGTGCCAGCAGCTTAGTAGGGGTCGGCGACGAGCAGTACTTC. Its translation: CASSLVGVGDEQYF.

The chain uses TRBV6-2 or TRBV6-3 and TRBJ2-5; 8 bases match TRBD2. With 1 base clipped from V and 1 base from J, the junction kept 5 bases outside the gene matches. The CDR3 contains 16 residues. Germline-derived CDR1 and CDR2 are MNHEY and SVGEGT. The CDR3: CASSYWAGGTQETQYF. CDR3 in DNA: TGTGCCAGCAGTTACTGGGCGGGAGGAACCCAAGAGACCCAGTACTTC.

The genes are TRBV3-1 (or the pseudogene TRBV3-2) and TRBJ2-7; TRBD1 matches 7 bases. With 4 bases clipped from V and 5 bases from J, the junction kept 5 bases outside the gene matches. The CDR3 totals 13 residues. Germline values: CDR1 LGHDT, CDR2 YNNKEL (reference sequence). The CDR3 protein is CASSPQGKNEQYF. The CDR3 bases are TGTGCCAGCAGCCCACAGGGGAAGAACGAGCAGTACTTC.

The J gene is TRBJ2-5, the V gene TRBV7-8; TRBD1 matches 12 bases. The germline gives CDR1 SGHVS, CDR2 FQNEAQ. J was trimmed by 5 bases and V by 7 bases; bases with no gene match: 8. The CDR3 has 15 amino acids. CDR3 coding DNA: TGTGCCAGCACCTCGGGACAGGGGGCGCGGGAGACCCAGTACTTC. Protein product: CASTSGQGARETQYF.